This T cell receptor beta chain was observed in a study of blood T cell repertoires in COVID-19. Trimming at V came to 4 bases and at J to 3 bases, leaving 4 bases not matched to a gene. The CDR3 sequence is 14 residues long. Germline lookup yields CDR1 GTSNPN and CDR2 SVGIG (reference sequence). The assay was immunoSEQ multiplex PCR, and TCRdb's table has in-frame clones only and misses some. The sample has about 160,000 clones; approximately 77% are singletons. Sequenced input: PBMCs or T cells enriched from blood (not recorded which). The clonotype was recovered from a man aged 55-75 years who had recovered from COVID-19. This rearrangement joins TRBV30 to TRBJ2-3; TRBD1 aligns across 10 bases. CDR3 loop: CAWTGTGATDTQYF. CDR3 DNA sequence: TGTGCCTGGACCGGGACAGGGGCGACAGATACGCAGTATTTT.